The source of this T cell receptor beta chain is a study of T cells in localized non-small cell lung cancer. Assay used: immunoSEQ multiplex PCR; TCRdb lists only in-frame clones, some missing. Here the sample spans approximately 1,300 clones, under 30% being singletons. The V gene's germline CDR1 is SGDLS and CDR2 YYNGEE. The length of the CDR3 is 14 residues. The germline V and J ends were trimmed by 0 bases and 4 bases, with 10 bases remaining between them. The V and J genes are TRBV9 and TRBJ1-1; D ambiguous. This sample comprised lung tumor tissue, obtained before any cancer treatment. The clonotype was recovered from a man between 35 and 75 years old with stage III lung adenocarcinoma. The CDR3, as DNA: TGTGCCAGCAGCGTAGCTACTGTGGGCACTGAAGCTTTCTTT. This encodes CASSVATVGTEAFF.